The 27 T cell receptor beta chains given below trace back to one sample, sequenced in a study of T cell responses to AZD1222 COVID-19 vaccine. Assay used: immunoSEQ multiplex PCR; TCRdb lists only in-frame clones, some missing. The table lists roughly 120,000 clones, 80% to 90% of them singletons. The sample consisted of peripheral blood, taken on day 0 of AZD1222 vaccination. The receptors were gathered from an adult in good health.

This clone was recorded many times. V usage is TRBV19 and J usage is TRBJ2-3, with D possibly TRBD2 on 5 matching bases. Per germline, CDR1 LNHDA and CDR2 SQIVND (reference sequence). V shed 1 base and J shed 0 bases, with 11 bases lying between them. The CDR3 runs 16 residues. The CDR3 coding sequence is TGTGCCAGTAGTATAGGAGGGTTGTATAGCACAGATACGCAGTATTTT. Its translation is CASSIGGLYSTDTQYF.

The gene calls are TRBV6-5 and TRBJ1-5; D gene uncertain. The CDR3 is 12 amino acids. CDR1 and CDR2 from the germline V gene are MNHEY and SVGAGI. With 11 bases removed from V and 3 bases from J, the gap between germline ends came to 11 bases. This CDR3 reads CAGGRLNQPQHF. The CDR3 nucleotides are TGTGCCGGAGGACGACTCAATCAGCCCCAGCATTTT.

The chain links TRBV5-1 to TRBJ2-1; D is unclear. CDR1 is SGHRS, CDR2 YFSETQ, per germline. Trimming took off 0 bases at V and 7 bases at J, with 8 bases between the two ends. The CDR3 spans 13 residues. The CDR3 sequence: CASSLGTVNEQFF. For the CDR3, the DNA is TGCGCCAGCAGCTTGGGGACGGTAAATGAGCAGTTCTTC.

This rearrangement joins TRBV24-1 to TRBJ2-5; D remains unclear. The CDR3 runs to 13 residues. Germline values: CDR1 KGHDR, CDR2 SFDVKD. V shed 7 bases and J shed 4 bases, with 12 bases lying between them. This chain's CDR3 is CATRPQGTETQYF. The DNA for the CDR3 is TGTGCCACCAGGCCCCAAGGTACAGAGACCCAGTACTTC.

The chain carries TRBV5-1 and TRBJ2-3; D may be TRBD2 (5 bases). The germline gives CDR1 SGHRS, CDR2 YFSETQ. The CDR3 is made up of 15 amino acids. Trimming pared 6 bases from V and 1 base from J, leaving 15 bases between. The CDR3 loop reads CASTLTAGRTDTQYF. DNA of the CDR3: TGCGCCAGCACCCTTACGGCGGGCCGCACAGATACGCAGTATTTT.

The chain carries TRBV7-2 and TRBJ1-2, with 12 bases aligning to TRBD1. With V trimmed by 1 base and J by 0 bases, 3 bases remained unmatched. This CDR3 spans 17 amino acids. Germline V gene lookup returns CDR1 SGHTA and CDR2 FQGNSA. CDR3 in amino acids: CASSLDGTGGSNYGYTF. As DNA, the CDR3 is TGTGCCAGCAGCTTAGATGGGACAGGGGGCTCTAACTATGGCTACACCTTC.

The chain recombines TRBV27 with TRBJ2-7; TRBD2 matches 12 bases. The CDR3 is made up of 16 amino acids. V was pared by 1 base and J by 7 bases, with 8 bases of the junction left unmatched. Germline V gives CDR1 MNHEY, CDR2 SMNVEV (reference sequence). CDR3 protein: CASSLYRTSGMGEQYF. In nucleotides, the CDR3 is TGTGCCAGCAGTTTATATCGGACTAGCGGGATGGGTGAGCAGTACTTC.

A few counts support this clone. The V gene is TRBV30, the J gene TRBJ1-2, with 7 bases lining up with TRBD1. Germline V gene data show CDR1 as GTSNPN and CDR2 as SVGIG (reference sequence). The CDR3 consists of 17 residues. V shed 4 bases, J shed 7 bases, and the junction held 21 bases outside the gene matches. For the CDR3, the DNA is TGTGCCTGGAATCCACAACAGGGGAAGGGGACTAGTGGTGGCTACACCTTC. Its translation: CAWNPQQGKGTSGGYTF.

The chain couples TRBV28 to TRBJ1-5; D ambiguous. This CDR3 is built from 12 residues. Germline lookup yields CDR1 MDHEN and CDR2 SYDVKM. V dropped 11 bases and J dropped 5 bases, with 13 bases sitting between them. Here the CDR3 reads CAGSARDQPQHF. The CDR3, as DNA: TGTGCCGGGTCGGCAAGGGATCAGCCCCAGCATTTT.

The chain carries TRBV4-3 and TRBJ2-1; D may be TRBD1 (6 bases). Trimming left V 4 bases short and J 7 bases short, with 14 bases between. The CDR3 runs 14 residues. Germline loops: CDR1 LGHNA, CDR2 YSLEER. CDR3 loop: CASSPDSFGNEQFF. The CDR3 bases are TGCGCCAGCAGCCCGGACAGCTTTGGGAATGAGCAGTTCTTC.

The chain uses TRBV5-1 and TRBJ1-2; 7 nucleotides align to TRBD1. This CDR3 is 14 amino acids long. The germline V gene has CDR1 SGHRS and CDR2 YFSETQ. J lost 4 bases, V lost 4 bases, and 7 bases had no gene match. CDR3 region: CASSPTGAPYGYTF. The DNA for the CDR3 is TGCGCCAGCAGCCCTACAGGGGCCCCCTATGGCTACACCTTC.

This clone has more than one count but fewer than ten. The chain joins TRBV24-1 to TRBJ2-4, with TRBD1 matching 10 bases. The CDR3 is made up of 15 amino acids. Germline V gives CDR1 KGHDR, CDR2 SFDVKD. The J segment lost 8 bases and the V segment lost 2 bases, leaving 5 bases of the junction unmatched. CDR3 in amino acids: CATSDWRQGAYIQYF. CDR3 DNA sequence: TGTGCCACCAGTGATTGGCGACAGGGGGCCTACATTCAGTACTTC.

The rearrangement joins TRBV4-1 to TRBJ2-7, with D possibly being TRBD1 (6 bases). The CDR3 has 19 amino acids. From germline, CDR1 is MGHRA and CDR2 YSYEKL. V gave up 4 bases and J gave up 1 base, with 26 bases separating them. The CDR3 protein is CASSPSTDYRQAFSYEQYF. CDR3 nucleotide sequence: TGCGCCAGCAGCCCTTCCACCGATTACAGACAGGCCTTTTCCTACGAGCAGTACTTC.

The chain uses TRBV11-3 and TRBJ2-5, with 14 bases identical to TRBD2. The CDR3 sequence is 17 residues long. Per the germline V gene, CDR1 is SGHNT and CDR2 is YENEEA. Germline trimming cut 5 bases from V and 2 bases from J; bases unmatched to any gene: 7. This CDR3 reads CASSPRGTSGGQETQYF. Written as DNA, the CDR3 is TGTGCCAGCAGCCCTAGGGGGACTAGCGGGGGTCAAGAGACCCAGTACTTC.

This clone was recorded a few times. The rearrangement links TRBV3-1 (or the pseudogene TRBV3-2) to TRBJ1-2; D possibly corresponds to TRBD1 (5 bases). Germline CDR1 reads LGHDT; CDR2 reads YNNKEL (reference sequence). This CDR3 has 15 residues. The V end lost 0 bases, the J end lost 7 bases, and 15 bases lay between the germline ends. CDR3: CASSQDGVGARGYTF. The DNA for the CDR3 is TGTGCCAGCAGCCAAGATGGGGTCGGGGCCCGTGGCTACACCTTC.

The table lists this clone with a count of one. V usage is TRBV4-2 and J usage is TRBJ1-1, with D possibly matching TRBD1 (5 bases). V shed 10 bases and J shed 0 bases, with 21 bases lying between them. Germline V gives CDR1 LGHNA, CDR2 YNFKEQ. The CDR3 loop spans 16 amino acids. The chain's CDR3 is CATGAGPGTVNTEAFF. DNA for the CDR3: TGTGCCACCGGGGCTGGTCCCGGGACGGTGAACACTGAAGCTTTCTTT.

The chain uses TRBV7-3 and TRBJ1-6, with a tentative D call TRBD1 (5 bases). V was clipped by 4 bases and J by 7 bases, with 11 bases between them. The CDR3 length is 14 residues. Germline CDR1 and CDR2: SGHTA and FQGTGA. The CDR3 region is CASSSLPGNSPLHF. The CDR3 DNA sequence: TGTGCCAGCAGCTCCCTGCCAGGGAATTCACCCCTCCACTTT.

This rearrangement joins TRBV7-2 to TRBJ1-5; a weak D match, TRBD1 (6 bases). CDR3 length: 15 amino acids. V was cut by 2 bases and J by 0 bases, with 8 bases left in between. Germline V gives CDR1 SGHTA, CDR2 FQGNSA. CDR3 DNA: TGTGCCAGCAGCTTAACCAGGGGTAGCAATCAGCCCCAGCATTTT. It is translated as CASSLTRGSNQPQHF.

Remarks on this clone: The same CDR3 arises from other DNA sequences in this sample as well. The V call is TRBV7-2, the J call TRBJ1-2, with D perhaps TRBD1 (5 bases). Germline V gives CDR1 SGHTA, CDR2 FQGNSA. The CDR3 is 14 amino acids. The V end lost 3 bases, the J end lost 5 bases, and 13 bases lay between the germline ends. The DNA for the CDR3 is TGTGCCAGCAGCTTGGGGGGGACGGTTTATGGCTACACCTTC. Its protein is CASSLGGTVYGYTF.

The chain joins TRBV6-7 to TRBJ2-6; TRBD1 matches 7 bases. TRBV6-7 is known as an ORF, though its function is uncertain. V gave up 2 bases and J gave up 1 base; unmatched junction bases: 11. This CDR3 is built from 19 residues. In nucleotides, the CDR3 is TGTGCCAGCAGTTACCCCCAGACAGGGTACGGTTCTGGGGCCAACGTCCTGACTTTC. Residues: CASSYPQTGYGSGANVLTF.

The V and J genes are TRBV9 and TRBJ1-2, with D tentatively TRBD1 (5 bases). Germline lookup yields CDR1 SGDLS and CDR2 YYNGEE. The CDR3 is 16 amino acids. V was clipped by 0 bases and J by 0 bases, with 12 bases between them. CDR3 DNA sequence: TGTGCCAGCAGCGTAGCGTTTCCAGGGCCTAACTATGGCTACACCTTC. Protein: CASSVAFPGPNYGYTF.

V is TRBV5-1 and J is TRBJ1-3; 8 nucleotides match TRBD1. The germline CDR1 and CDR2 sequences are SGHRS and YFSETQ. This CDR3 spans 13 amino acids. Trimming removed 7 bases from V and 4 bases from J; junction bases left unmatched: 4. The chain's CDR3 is CASGRGPGNTIYF. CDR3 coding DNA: TGCGCCAGCGGCAGGGGGCCAGGAAACACCATATATTTT.

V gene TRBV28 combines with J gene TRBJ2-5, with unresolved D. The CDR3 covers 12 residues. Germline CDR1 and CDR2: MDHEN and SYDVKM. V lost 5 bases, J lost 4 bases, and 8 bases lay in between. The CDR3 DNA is TGTGCCAGCAGTCAGACCCGAGAGACCCAGTACTTC. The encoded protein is CASSQTRETQYF.

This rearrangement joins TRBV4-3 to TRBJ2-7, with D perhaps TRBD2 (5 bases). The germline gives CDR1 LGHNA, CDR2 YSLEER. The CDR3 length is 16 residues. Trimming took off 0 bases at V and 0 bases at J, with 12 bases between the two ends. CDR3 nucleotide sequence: TGCGCCAGCAGCCAAGAGGACTCACCAGGCTCCTACGAGCAGTACTTC. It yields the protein CASSQEDSPGSYEQYF.

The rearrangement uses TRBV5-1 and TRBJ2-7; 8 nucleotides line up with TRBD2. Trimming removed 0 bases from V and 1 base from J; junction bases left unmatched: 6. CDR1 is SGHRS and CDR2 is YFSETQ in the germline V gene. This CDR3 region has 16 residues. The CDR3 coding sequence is TGCGCCAGCAGCTTGGGGGGAGCGGGAGAGTCCTACGAGCAGTACTTC. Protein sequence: CASSLGGAGESYEQYF. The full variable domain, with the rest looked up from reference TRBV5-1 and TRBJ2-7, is KAGVTQTPRYLIKTRGQQVTLSCSPISGHRSVSWYQQTPGQGLQFLFEYFSETQRNKGNFPGRFSGRQFSNSRSEMNVSTLELGDSALYLCASSLGGAGESYEQYFGPGTRLTVT.

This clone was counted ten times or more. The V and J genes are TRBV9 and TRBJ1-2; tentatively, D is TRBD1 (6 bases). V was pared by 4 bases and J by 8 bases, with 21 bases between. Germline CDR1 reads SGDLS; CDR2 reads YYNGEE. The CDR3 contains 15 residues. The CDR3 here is CASSPGTQEPLGYTF. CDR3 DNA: TGTGCCAGCAGCCCAGGGACACAAGAGCCCCTGGGCTACACCTTC.

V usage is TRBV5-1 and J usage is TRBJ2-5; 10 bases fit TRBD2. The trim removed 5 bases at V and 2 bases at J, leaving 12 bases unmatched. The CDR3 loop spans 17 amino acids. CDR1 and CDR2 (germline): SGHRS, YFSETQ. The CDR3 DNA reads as TGCGCCAGCAGTTCGGGGCTAGCGGGGGAGGAACAAGAGACCCAGTACTTC. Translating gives CASSSGLAGEEQETQYF.